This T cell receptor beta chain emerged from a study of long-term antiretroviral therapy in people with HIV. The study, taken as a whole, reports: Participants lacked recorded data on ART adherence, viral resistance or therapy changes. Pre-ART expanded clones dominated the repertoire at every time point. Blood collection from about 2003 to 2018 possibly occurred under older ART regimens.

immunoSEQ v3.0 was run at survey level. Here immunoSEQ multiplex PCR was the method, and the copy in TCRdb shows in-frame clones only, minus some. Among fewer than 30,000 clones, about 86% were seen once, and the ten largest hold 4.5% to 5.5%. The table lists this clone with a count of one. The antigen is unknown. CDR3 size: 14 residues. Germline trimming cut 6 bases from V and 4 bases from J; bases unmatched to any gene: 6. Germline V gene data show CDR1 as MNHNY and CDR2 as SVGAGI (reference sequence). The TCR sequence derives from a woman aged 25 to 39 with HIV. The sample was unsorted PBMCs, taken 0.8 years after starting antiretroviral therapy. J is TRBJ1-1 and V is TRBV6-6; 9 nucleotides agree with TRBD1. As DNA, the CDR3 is TGTGCCAGCAGGGTGGGACAGGGCGGCACTGAAGCTTTCTTT. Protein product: CASRVGQGGTEAFF.